One and the same sample provided the 20 T cell receptor beta chains below, sequenced in a study of OX40 agonist ivuxolimab in advanced cancers. Clones were read by immunoSEQ multiplex PCR, and TCRdb kept only the in-frame ones, dropping some. The sample gives 96,000 or so clones, about 80% of which show up once; roughly 5.2% is in the top ten. Sequenced here: CD4+ or CD8+ T cells sorted from blood, sampled in a trial of the OX40 agonist ivuxolimab. These receptors all stem from an adult with an advanced solid tumor such as melanoma, head and neck, liver or kidney cancer.

The V gene is TRBV9, the J gene TRBJ2-5; a possible D gene is TRBD1 (5 bases). CDR1 and CDR2 from the germline V gene are SGDLS and YYNGEE. The CDR3 length is 13 residues. Trimming shortened V by 3 bases and J by 2 bases, and 8 bases separated the two germline ends. CDR3 sequence (DNA): TGTGCCAGCAGCGCAGGGTTGCAAGAGACCCAGTACTTC. Protein product: CASSAGLQETQYF.

This chain joins TRBV27 and TRBJ2-7, with no clear D. Germline V gene lookup returns CDR1 MNHEY and CDR2 SMNVEV (reference sequence). The CDR3 contains 13 residues. V was trimmed by 3 bases and J by 0 bases, leaving 6 bases between them. CDR3 sequence (DNA): TGTGCCAGCAGTTTTTTCCCCTCCTACGAGCAGTACTTC. This sequence encodes CASSFFPSYEQYF.

In this sample, this clone turned up once. The rearrangement links TRBV6-1 to TRBJ2-3; D is tentatively TRBD1 or TRBD2 (5 bases each). Trimming removed 1 base at V and 3 bases at J, with 11 bases between. Germline lookup yields CDR1 MNHNS and CDR2 SASEGT. The CDR3 totals 15 residues. The CDR3: CASSEDPGTTDTQYF. CDR3 sequence (DNA): TGTGCCAGCAGTGAAGACCCAGGGACGACAGATACGCAGTATTTT.

This sequence joins TRBV27 and TRBJ2-1, with D possibly being TRBD1 (5 bases). Looked up from germline, CDR1 is MNHEY and CDR2 is SMNVEV (reference sequence). The CDR3 has 14 amino acids. V dropped 6 bases and J dropped 2 bases, with 11 bases sitting between them. The CDR3 loop reads CASRQGAAYNEQFF. The CDR3 region has the DNA TGTGCCAGCAGGCAGGGTGCAGCCTACAATGAGCAGTTCTTC.

This clone was seen only a few times. This chain connects TRBV5-4 to TRBJ1-5, with 8 bases lining up with TRBD1. There are 15 residues in the CDR3. CDR1 SGHNT and CDR2 YYREEE come from the germline V gene (reference sequence). The V gene end was trimmed by 0 bases and the J gene end by 2 bases; junction bases not matched to a gene: 1. The DNA for the CDR3 is TGTGCCAGCAGCTTGGGGGGACAGGGCAATCAGCCCCAGCATTTT. The encoded protein is CASSLGGQGNQPQHF.

This chain's CDR3 is CATGLGLHYEQYF. For the CDR3, the DNA is TGTGCCACCGGCCTAGGCCTACACTACGAGCAGTACTTC. J is TRBJ2-7 and V is TRBV7-6; D is uncertain. This CDR3 is 13 amino acids long. Per the germline V gene, CDR1 is SGHVS and CDR2 is FNYEAQ. Trimming took 10 bases from V and 3 from J, leaving 16 bases between them.

The rearrangement joins TRBV5-8 to TRBJ2-7; TRBD2 might be the D (5 bases). CDR1 and CDR2 (germline): SGHTS, YDEGEE. The CDR3 has 15 residues. With 4 bases removed from V and 0 bases from J, the gap between germline ends came to 14 bases. The CDR3 DNA follows: TGTGCCAGCAGCCCCCGCGCGGGTGGCTCCTACGAGCAGTACTTC. Residues: CASSPRAGGSYEQYF.

This clone was detected once. The chain has TRBV18 and TRBJ2-7; D is undetermined. The CDR3 extends over 13 amino acids. Trimming pared 5 bases from V and 1 base from J, leaving 9 bases between. The germline V gene encodes CDR1 KGHSH and CDR2 LQKENI. The CDR3 is CASSTLPSYEQYF. Written as DNA, the CDR3 is TGTGCCAGCTCAACCCTTCCATCCTACGAGCAGTACTTC.

J is TRBJ2-5 and V is TRBV10-3, with 10 bases that match TRBD2. V lost 10 bases to trimming and J lost 3 bases; unmatched junction nucleotides: 5. Germline V gene data show CDR1 as ENHRY and CDR2 as SYGVKD. The CDR3 is 13 residues long. This chain's CDR3 is CATSGRVEETQYF. The CDR3 nucleotides are TGTGCCACAAGCGGGAGGGTGGAAGAGACCCAGTACTTC.

The chain couples TRBV9 to TRBJ2-7; D might be TRBD1 (5 bases). Germline assignment: CDR1 SGDLS and CDR2 YYNGEE. V gave up 0 bases and J gave up 3 bases, with 25 bases separating them. The CDR3 has 19 residues. DNA for the CDR3: TGTGCCAGCAGCGTAGCTCCGCCGTATGACAGATACATTCACTACGAGCAGTACTTC. Its translation is CASSVAPPYDRYIHYEQYF. The full variable domain, in which reference TRBV9 and TRBJ2-7 provide the parts outside the CDR3, is DSGVTQTPKHLITATGQRVTLRCSPRSGDLSVYWYQQSLDQGLQFLIQYYNGEERAKGNILERFSAQQFPDLHSELNLSSLELGDSALYFCASSVAPPYDRYIHYEQYFGPGTRLTVT.

The J gene is TRBJ1-6, the V gene TRBV29-1; D is undetermined. Germline V gives CDR1 SQVTM, CDR2 ANQGSEA. The CDR3 loop spans 15 amino acids. V was pared by 4 bases and J by 7 bases, with 17 bases between. DNA of the CDR3: TGCAGCGTTGCAACCGATAATAACTCGAATTCACCCCTCCACTTT. This translates into CSVATDNNSNSPLHF.

The chain carries TRBV27 and TRBJ1-1, with TRBD1 as a possible D gene (6 bases). The germline CDR1 and CDR2 sequences are MNHEY and SMNVEV (reference sequence). The CDR3 is 16 amino acids. V lost 5 bases, J lost 2 bases, and 18 bases lay in between. The CDR3 loop reads CASSPSQGPRNTEAFF. Here the CDR3 DNA reads TGTGCCAGCAGTCCCTCACAGGGACCCCGCAACACTGAAGCTTTCTTT.

The V and J genes are TRBV10-3 and TRBJ2-1; D might be TRBD1 (6 bases). CDR1 and CDR2 (germline): ENHRY, SYGVKD. V shed 6 bases and J shed 6 bases, with 12 bases lying between them. The CDR3 runs to 13 residues. The CDR3 is CAISSGTLNEQFF. The CDR3 DNA follows: TGTGCCATCAGCTCCGGGACACTCAATGAGCAGTTCTTC.

The chain employs TRBV5-4 and TRBJ1-5; D is uncertain. Germline CDR1 is SGHNT and CDR2 is YYREEE (reference sequence). V was shortened by 1 base and J by 2 bases, with 7 bases between the two germline ends. This CDR3 comprises 14 residues. This chain's CDR3 is CASSLSGGNQPQHF. CDR3 sequence (DNA): TGTGCCAGCAGCTTGTCAGGTGGCAATCAGCCCCAGCATTTT.

The rearrangement uses TRBV11-2 and TRBJ2-1; 16 positions match TRBD2. After removal of 4 bases from V and 4 bases from J, the junction contained 4 bases not matched to a gene. CDR3 length: 17 amino acids. Per germline, CDR1 SGHAT and CDR2 FQNNGV. The CDR3 DNA is TGTGCCAGCAGCTCCGGGACTAGCGGGGGGGCATACAATGAGCAGTTCTTC. This codes for CASSSGTSGGAYNEQFF.

The V call is TRBV4-3, the J call TRBJ2-7; no firm D call. The germline V and J ends were trimmed by 1 base and 6 bases, with 10 bases remaining between them. Germline CDR1 LGHNA, CDR2 YSLEER. This CDR3 has 13 residues. The CDR3 loop is CASSQGLIGEQYF. CDR3 nucleotide sequence: TGCGCCAGCAGCCAAGGCCTAATTGGCGAGCAGTACTTC.

The chain uses TRBV19 and TRBJ1-2; D might be TRBD1 (6 bases). V lost 6 bases, J lost 1 base, and 12 bases lay in between. The germline V gene encodes CDR1 LNHDA and CDR2 SQIVND (reference sequence). The CDR3 contains 14 residues. CDR3 protein: CASSPRGLNYGYTF. The CDR3 DNA reads TGTGCCAGTAGCCCCCGGGGGCTTAACTATGGCTACACCTTC. The full variable domain, completed using reference TRBV19 and TRBJ1-2, is DGGITQSPKYLFRKEGQNVTLSCEQNLNHDAMYWYRQDPGQGLRLIYYSQIVNDFQKGDIAEGYSVSREKKESFPLTVTSAQKNPTAFYLCASSPRGLNYGYTFGSGTRLTVV.

The rearrangement uses TRBV9 and TRBJ1-5; the D is unclear. V was cut by 0 bases and J by 3 bases, with 4 bases left in between. The CDR3 totals 13 residues. In germline, CDR1 is SGDLS, CDR2 YYNGEE. In DNA, the CDR3 is TGTGCCAGCAGCGTAGGAGTCAATCAGCCCCAGCATTTT. This encodes CASSVGVNQPQHF.

This chain uses TRBV6-5 with TRBJ2-5; TRBD1 agrees at 7 bases. The germline gives CDR1 MNHEY, CDR2 SVGAGI. The V gene end was trimmed by 4 bases and the J gene end by 2 bases; junction bases not matched to a gene: 7. This CDR3 has 15 amino acids. Here the CDR3 DNA reads TGTGCCAGCAGTTCTTTAAGACAGGGACAAGAGACCCAGTACTTC. It encodes CASSSLRQGQETQYF.

This clone showed up just a few times. The chain recombines TRBV11-2 with TRBJ1-1, with unresolved D. The CDR3 consists of 15 residues. Trimming left V 5 bases short and J 8 bases short, with 21 bases between. Looked up from germline, CDR1 is SGHAT and CDR2 is FQNNGV. The CDR3 spells CASSPNIGRAQEAFF. DNA of the CDR3: TGTGCCAGCAGCCCAAACATCGGGAGGGCTCAGGAAGCTTTCTTT.